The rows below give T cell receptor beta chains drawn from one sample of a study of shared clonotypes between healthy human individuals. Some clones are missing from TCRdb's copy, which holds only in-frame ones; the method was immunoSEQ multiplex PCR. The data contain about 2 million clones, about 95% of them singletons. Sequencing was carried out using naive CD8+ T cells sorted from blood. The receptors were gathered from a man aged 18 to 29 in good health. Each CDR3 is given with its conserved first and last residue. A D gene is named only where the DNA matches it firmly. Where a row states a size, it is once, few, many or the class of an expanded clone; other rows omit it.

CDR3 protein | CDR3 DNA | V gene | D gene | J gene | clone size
CAAPNKGRHSNQPQHF | TGTGCCGCCCCGAATAAGGGACGGCATAGCAATCAGCCCCAGCATTTT | TRBV10-3 | - | TRBJ1-5 | -
CSVGPDRVGGYTF | TGCAGCGTTGGGCCGGACAGGGTGGGTGGCTACACCTTC | TRBV29-1 | TRBD1 | TRBJ1-2 | -
CASSPPDTHNYGYTF | TGTGCCAGCAGCCCCCCGGACACGCATAACTATGGCTACACCTTC | TRBV7-2 | - | TRBJ1-2 | -
CASSIYSDHTGELFF | TGTGCCAGTAGTATATATAGCGACCACACCGGGGAGCTGTTTTTT | TRBV19 | - | TRBJ2-2 | -
CASSLWESGAGELFF | TGTGCCAGCAGCTTGTGGGAAAGCGGGGCTGGGGAGCTGTTTTTT | TRBV5-6 | TRBD2 | TRBJ2-2 | -
CASSLGDPWRNTIYF | TGTGCCAGCAGCTTAGGGGACCCTTGGCGGAACACCATATATTTT | TRBV7-9 | - | TRBJ1-3 | -
CASSRGQGASYEQYF | TGTGCCAGCAGCCGGGGACAGGGGGCTTCCTACGAGCAGTACTTC | TRBV28 | TRBD1 | TRBJ2-7 | -
CASSPGQTYEQYF | TGTGCCAGCAGCCCGGGACAGACCTACGAGCAGTACTTC | TRBV7-8 | TRBD1 | TRBJ2-7 | -
CASSLVAYPTGELFF | TGTGCCAGCAGCTTAGTCGCCTACCCCACCGGGGAGCTGTTTTTT | TRBV7-2 | - | TRBJ2-2 | -
CASSLGAFSTDTQYF | TGTGCCAGCAGCCTAGGGGCCTTTAGCACAGATACGCAGTATTTT | TRBV2 | - | TRBJ2-3 | -
CASSPRTSGLFTDTQYF | TGTGCCAGCAGCCCCCGGACTAGCGGGCTCTTCACAGATACGCAGTATTTT | TRBV11-2 | TRBD2 | TRBJ2-3 | once
CASSLGFGELFF | TGTGCCAGCAGCCTAGGGTTCGGGGAGCTGTTTTTT | TRBV9 | - | TRBJ2-2 | once
CASSLGRGSGNTIYF | TGTGCCAGCAGCTTAGGACGGGGCTCTGGAAACACCATATATTTT | TRBV13 | - | TRBJ1-3 | few
CASSEVGVMNTEAFF | TGTGCCAGCAGTGAAGTGGGGGTGATGAACACTGAAGCTTTCTTT | TRBV25-1 | - | TRBJ1-1 | -
CASSPREGTGIYEQYF | TGTGCCAGCAGCCCAAGGGAGGGGACAGGCATCTACGAGCAGTACTTC | TRBV11-2 | - | TRBJ2-7 | -
CASSYSTGAVYEQYF | TGTGCCAGCAGTTACTCGACGGGGGCCGTATACGAGCAGTACTTC | TRBV6-6 | - | TRBJ2-7 | -
CASSLRQGGLHEQYF | TGTGCCAGTAGTCTTCGACAGGGAGGGTTGCACGAGCAGTACTTC | TRBV19 | - | TRBJ2-7 | -
CASSFGGSFNNEQFF | TGTGCCAGCAGTTTTGGCGGGAGTTTCAACAATGAGCAGTTCTTC | TRBV27 | TRBD2 | TRBJ2-1 | once
CASSLKDRSSYEQYF | TGCGCCAGCAGCCTAAAGGACAGGTCCTCCTACGAGCAGTACTTC | TRBV4-1 | TRBD1 | TRBJ2-7 | -
CSVVGGISYNEQFF | TGCAGCGTTGTTGGAGGGATTTCCTACAATGAGCAGTTCTTC | TRBV29-1 | - | TRBJ2-1 | -
CASSLSGMSTEDLGETQYF | TGTGCCAGCAGCTTAAGTGGAATGTCGACAGAGGACCTCGGCGAGACCCAGTACTTC | TRBV7-9 | - | TRBJ2-5 | -
CASSLQGGDGYTF | TGTGCCAGCAGCTTGCAGGGGGGCGATGGCTACACCTTC | TRBV5-4 | TRBD1 | TRBJ1-2 | -
CASSSIWDRAYEQYF | TGTGCCAGCAGCTCCATTTGGGACAGGGCCTACGAGCAGTACTTC | TRBV27 | TRBD1 | TRBJ2-7 | -
CASSQLGTDTQYF | TGTGCCAGCAGCCAGCTGGGCACAGATACGCAGTATTTT | TRBV13 | - | TRBJ2-3 | -
CSVVTGTELYGYTF | TGCAGCGTTGTTACCGGGACAGAGCTTTATGGCTACACCTTC | TRBV29-1 | TRBD1 | TRBJ1-2 | -
CASSVGMGWGLSLQETQYF | TGTGCCAGCAGCGTAGGGATGGGCTGGGGACTTTCACTACAAGAGACCCAGTACTTC | TRBV9 | - | TRBJ2-5 | -
CASGLEQQETQYF | TGTGCTAGTGGTTTAGAGCAACAAGAGACCCAGTACTTC | TRBV12-5 | - | TRBJ2-5 | -
CASRGVSTDTQYF | TGTGCCAGCAGAGGAGTGAGCACAGATACGCAGTATTTT | TRBV5-4 | - | TRBJ2-3 | -
CASSLYRGLNTEAFF | TGTGCCAGCAGCTTATACAGGGGATTGAACACTGAAGCTTTCTTT | TRBV5-8 | TRBD1 | TRBJ1-1 | -
CSVAGQGPRDEQFF | TGCAGCGTCGCGGGACAGGGGCCCAGAGATGAGCAGTTCTTC | TRBV29-1 | TRBD1 | TRBJ2-1 | once
CALMGTGVNTIYF | TGTGCCTTAATGGGGACAGGGGTTAACACCATATATTTT | TRBV7-9 | TRBD1 | TRBJ1-3 | -
CATLGWGGGPETQYF | TGTGCCACCCTCGGTTGGGGAGGTGGGCCAGAGACCCAGTACTTC | TRBV7-8 | - | TRBJ2-5 | -
CASSAGEESTEAFF | TGTGCCAGCAGTGCTGGGGAGGAGAGTACTGAAGCTTTCTTT | TRBV6-1 | - | TRBJ1-1 | -
CAWSAGGNEQFF | TGTGCCTGGAGTGCTGGGGGCAATGAGCAGTTCTTC | TRBV30 | - | TRBJ2-1 | -
CASSYSSTGIYEQYF | TGTGCCAGCAGTTACTCTTCCACGGGAATTTACGAGCAGTACTTC | TRBV6-5 | - | TRBJ2-7 | -
CASSLGQTSNQPQHF | TGTGCCAGCAGCTTGGGACAGACAAGCAATCAGCCCCAGCATTTT | TRBV5-6 | - | TRBJ1-5 | -
CASSDGGGAYNEQFF | TGTGCCAGCAGCGACGGGGGCGGGGCTTACAATGAGCAGTTCTTC | TRBV7-2 | - | TRBJ2-1 | -
CASSYRGYNSPLHF | TGTGCTAGCAGTTACAGGGGATACAATTCACCCCTCCACTTT | TRBV6-5 | TRBD1 | TRBJ1-6 | -
CASSLDTGTGGLETQYF | TGTGCCAGCAGCTTAGATACCGGGACAGGGGGTTTAGAGACCCAGTACTTC | TRBV7-9 | TRBD1 | TRBJ2-5 | -
CASSWGGGYEQYF | TGTGCCAGCAGTTGGGGGGGAGGCTACGAGCAGTACTTC | TRBV28 | TRBD2 | TRBJ2-7 | -
CATSSLAGVETQYF | TGTGCCACCAGCAGTTTAGCGGGGGTTGAGACCCAGTACTTC | TRBV15 | TRBD2 | TRBJ2-5 | once
CASSQDRTGDFYEQYF | TGCGCCAGCAGCCAAGATCGAACAGGGGACTTCTACGAGCAGTACTTC | TRBV4-3 | - | TRBJ2-7 | -
CASSWGQGPYNEQFF | TGTGCCAGCAGCTGGGGACAGGGGCCCTACAATGAGCAGTTCTTC | TRBV5-6 | TRBD1 | TRBJ2-1 | -
CASSVAYGNSYEQYF | TGTGCCAGCAGCGTAGCGTATGGGAACTCCTACGAGCAGTACTTC | TRBV9 | - | TRBJ2-7 | -
CASSTSGGSYNEQFF | TGTGCCAGCAGCACTAGCGGGGGCTCCTACAATGAGCAGTTCTTC | TRBV28 | TRBD2 | TRBJ2-1 | -
CASSLALAGGLGETQYF | TGTGCCAGCAGCTTAGCTCTAGCGGGGGGGCTCGGTGAGACCCAGTACTTC | TRBV7-9 | TRBD2 | TRBJ2-5 | -
CASSLVAGNYKELFF | TGTGCCAGCAGCTTAGTGGCAGGGAATTATAAGGAGCTGTTTTTT | TRBV11-2 | - | TRBJ2-2 | -
CASSLHAEQFF | TGTGCCAGCAGCTTGCATGCGGAGCAGTTCTTC | TRBV5-4 | - | TRBJ2-1 | -
CASSLGGHEQYF | TGTGCCAGCAGCTTAGGCGGCCACGAGCAGTACTTC | TRBV13 | - | TRBJ2-7 | few
CASSEVGPSYEQYF | TGTGCCAGCAGTGAAGTTGGTCCCTCCTACGAGCAGTACTTC | TRBV6-1 | - | TRBJ2-7 | once
CASSLPRQGPGMGYTF | TGTGCCAGCAGCTTACCACGACAGGGCCCAGGGATGGGCTACACCTTC | TRBV7-9 | TRBD1 | TRBJ1-2 | -
CASSVGYGHTGELFF | TGTGCCAGCAGCGTAGGGTACGGTCACACCGGGGAGCTGTTTTTT | TRBV9 | - | TRBJ2-2 | -
CASSLAGTGYEQYF | TGCGCCAGCAGCTTGGCGGGAACGGGGTACGAGCAGTACTTC | TRBV5-1 | - | TRBJ2-7 | -
CAAGTENTGELFF | TGTGCTGCCGGGACAGAGAACACCGGGGAGCTGTTTTTT | TRBV28 | TRBD1 | TRBJ2-2 | -
CASSPRGGEGYGYTF | TGTGCCAGCAGTCCACGTGGGGGGGAAGGCTATGGCTACACCTTC | TRBV6-5 | - | TRBJ1-2 | -
CASSLGGVNEQFF | TGTGCCAGCAGCTTAGGAGGGGTCAATGAGCAGTTCTTC | TRBV7-9 | - | TRBJ2-1 | -
CASSMYGDHRYGYTF | TGTGCCAGCAGCATGTATGGGGACCACCGCTATGGCTACACCTTC | TRBV5-6 | - | TRBJ1-2 | -
CASSENGGRQETQYF | TGTGCCAGCAGCGAGAATGGGGGGCGTCAAGAGACCCAGTACTTC | TRBV9 | - | TRBJ2-5 | -
CASSRNSGGEQFF | TGTGCCAGCAGCCGAAACTCGGGCGGGGAGCAGTTCTTC | TRBV11-2 | - | TRBJ2-1 | -